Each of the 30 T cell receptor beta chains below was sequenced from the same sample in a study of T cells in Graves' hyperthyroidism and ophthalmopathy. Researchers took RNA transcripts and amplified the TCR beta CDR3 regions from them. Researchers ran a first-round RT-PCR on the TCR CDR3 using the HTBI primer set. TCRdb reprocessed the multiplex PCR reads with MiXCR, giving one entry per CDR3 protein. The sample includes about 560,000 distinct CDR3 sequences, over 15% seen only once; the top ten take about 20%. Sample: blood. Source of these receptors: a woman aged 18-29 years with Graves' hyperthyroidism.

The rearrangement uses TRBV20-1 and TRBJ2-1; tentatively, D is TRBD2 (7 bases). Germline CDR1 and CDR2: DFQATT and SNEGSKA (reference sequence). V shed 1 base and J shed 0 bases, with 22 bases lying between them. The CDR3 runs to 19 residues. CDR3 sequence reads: CSARGKVRGGLSSYNEQFF. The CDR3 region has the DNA TGCAGTGCTAGAGGTAAAGTTCGCGGGGGCCTAAGCTCCTACAATGAGCAGTTCTTC.

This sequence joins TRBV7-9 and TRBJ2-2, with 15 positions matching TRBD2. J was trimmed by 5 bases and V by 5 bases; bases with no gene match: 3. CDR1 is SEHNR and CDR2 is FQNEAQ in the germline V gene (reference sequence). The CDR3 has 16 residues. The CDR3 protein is CASSGGLAGGTGELFF. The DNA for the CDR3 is TGTGCCAGCAGCGGGGGACTAGCGGGAGGAACCGGGGAGCTGTTTTTT.

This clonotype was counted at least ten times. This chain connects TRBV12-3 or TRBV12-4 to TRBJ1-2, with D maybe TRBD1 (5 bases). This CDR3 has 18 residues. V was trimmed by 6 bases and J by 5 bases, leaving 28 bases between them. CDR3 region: CASSGYGSPTVAWYGYTF. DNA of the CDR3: TGTGCCAGCAGCGGATATGGTAGTCCGACAGTTGCTTGGTATGGCTACACCTTC.

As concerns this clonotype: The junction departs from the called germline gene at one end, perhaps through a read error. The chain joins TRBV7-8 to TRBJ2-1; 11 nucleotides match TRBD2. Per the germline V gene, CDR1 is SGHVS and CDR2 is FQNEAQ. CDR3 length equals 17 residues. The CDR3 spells CASSLESGLAGGNEQSF. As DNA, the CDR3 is TGTGCCAGCAGCTTAGAATCTGGGCTAGCGGGGGGCAATGAGCAGTCCTTC. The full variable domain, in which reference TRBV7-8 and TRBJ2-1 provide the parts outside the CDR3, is GAGVSQSPRYKVAKRGQDVALRCDPISGHVSLFWYQQALGQGPEFLTYFQNEAQLDKSGLPSDRFFAERPEGSVSTLKIQRTQQEDSAVYLCASSLESGLAGGNEQSFGPGTRLTVL.

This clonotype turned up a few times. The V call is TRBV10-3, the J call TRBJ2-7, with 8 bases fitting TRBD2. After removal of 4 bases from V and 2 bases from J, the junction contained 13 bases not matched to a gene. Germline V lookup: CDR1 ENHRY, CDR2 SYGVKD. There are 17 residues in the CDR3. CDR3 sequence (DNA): TGTGCCATCAGTGGATTTAGCGGCGGGAGGCCCCCCTACGAGCAGTACTTC. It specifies CAISGFSGGRPPYEQYF.

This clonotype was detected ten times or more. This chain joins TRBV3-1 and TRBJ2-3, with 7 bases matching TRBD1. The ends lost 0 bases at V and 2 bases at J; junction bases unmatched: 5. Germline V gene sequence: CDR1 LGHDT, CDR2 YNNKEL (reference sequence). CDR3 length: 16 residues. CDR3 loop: CASSQENRGTTDTQYF. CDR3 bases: TGTGCCAGCAGCCAAGAAAACAGGGGCACCACAGATACGCAGTATTTT.

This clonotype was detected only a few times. The CDR3 region has the DNA TGTGCCAGCAGTGATGAGGCACTAGCCAAAAACATTCAGTACTTC. Amino acid sequence: CASSDEALAKNIQYF. The rearrangement links TRBV6-1 to TRBJ2-4; the D is unclear. V shed 3 bases and J shed 0 bases, with 9 bases lying between them. Germline CDR1 reads MNHNS; CDR2 reads SASEGT. This CDR3 region has 15 residues.

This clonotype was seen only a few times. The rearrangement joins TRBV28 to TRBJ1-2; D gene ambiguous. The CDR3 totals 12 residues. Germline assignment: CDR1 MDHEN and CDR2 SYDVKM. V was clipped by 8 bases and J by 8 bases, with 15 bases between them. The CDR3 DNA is TGTGCCAGCGCTTCCGGCGTAGAGGGCTACACCTTC. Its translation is CASASGVEGYTF.

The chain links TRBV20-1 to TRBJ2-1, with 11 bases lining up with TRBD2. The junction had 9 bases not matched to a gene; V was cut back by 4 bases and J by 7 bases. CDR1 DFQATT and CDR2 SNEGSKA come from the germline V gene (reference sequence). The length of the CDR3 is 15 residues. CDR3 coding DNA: TGCAGTGCTAACGATAGCGGGGGGGGTGAAAATGAGCAGTTCTTC. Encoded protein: CSANDSGGGENEQFF.

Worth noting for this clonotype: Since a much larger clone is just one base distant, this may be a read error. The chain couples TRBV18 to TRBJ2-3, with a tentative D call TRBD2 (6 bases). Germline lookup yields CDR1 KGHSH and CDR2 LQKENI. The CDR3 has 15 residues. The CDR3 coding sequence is TGTGCCAGCTCACCAGTCGGGGGTCTCGGGGATATGCAGTATTTT. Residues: CASSPVGGLGDMQYF.

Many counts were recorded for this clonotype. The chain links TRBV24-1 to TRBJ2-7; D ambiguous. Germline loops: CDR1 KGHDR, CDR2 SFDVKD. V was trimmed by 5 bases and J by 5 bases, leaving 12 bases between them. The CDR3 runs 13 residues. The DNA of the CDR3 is TGTGCCACCAGTGTCAGTTCAGGACACGAGCAGTACTTC. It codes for CATSVSSGHEQYF.

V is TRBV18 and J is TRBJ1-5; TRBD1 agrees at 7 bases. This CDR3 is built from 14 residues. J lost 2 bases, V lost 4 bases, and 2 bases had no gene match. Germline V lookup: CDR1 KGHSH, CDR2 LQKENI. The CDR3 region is CASSQGAGNQPQHF. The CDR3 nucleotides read TGTGCCAGCTCACAGGGGGCTGGCAATCAGCCCCAGCATTTT.

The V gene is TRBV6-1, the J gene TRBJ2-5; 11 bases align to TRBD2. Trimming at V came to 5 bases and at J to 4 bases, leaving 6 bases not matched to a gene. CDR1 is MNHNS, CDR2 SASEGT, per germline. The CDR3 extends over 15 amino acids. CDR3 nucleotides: TGTGCCAGCAGTCATCTAGCGGGAGGTGGAGAGACCCAGTACTTC. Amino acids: CASSHLAGGGETQYF.

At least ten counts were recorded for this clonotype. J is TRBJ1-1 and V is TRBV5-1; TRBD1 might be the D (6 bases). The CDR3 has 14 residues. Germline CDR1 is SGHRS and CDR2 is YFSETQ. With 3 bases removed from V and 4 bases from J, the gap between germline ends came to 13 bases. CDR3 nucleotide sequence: TGCGCCAGCAGCTGGCAGGACAGCGGCACTGAAGCTTTCTTT. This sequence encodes CASSWQDSGTEAFF.

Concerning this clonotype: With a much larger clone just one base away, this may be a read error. This CDR3 is CASRDRGPNSGANVLTF. The CDR3 DNA sequence: TGTGCCAGCCGCGACAGGGGGCCTAATTCTGGGGCCAACGTCCTGACTTTC. This rearrangement joins TRBV2 to TRBJ2-6, with 10 nucleotides matching TRBD1. Germline CDR1 and CDR2: SNHLY and FYNNEI. V lost 8 bases and J lost 1; bases outside the gene matches: 8. The CDR3 consists of 17 residues.

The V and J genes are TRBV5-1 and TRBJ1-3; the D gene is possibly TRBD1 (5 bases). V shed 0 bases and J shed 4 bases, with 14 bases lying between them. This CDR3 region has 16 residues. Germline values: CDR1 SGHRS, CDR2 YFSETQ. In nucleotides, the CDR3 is TGCGCCAGCAGCTTGGAAGGCAGGGCCACCGGAAACACCATATATTTT. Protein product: CASSLEGRATGNTIYF.

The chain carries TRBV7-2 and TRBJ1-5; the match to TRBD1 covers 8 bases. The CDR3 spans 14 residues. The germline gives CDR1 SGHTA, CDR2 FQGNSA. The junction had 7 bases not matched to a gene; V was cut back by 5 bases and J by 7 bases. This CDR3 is CASSPLGTGQPQHF. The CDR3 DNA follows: TGTGCCAGCAGCCCCCTCGGGACAGGACAGCCCCAGCATTTT.

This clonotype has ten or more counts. The CDR3, as DNA: TGCAGTGTTGGAGACAGGGAGGATCAGCCCCAGCATTTT. Translated, it gives CSVGDREDQPQHF. The chain employs TRBV20-1 and TRBJ1-5, with 7 bases matching TRBD1. Germline CDR1 DFQATT, CDR2 SNEGSKA (reference sequence). This CDR3 contains 13 residues. V shed 7 bases, J shed 5 bases, and the junction held 8 bases outside the gene matches.

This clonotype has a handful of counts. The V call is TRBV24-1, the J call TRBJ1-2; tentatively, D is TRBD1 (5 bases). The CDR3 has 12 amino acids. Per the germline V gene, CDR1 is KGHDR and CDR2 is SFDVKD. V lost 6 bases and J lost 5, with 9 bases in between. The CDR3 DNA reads TGTGCCACCAGTCTGGGGGAATATGGCTACACCTTC. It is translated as CATSLGEYGYTF.

Here the CDR3 DNA reads TGTGCCAGCACCCAATCCGGGACAACAGAGACCCAGTACTTC. This sequence encodes CASTQSGTTETQYF. The chain recombines TRBV6-1 with TRBJ2-5; possibly TRBD1 for D (6 bases). V was shortened by 7 bases and J by 4 bases, with 16 bases between the two germline ends. This CDR3 comprises 14 residues. Looked up from germline, CDR1 is MNHNS and CDR2 is SASEGT.

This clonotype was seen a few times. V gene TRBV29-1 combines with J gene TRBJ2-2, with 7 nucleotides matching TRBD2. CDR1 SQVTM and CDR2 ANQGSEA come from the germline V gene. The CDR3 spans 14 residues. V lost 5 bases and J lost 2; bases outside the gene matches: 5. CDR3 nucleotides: TGCAGCGTTCGGCTAGCGGCTAACACCGGGGAGCTGTTTTTT. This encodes CSVRLAANTGELFF.

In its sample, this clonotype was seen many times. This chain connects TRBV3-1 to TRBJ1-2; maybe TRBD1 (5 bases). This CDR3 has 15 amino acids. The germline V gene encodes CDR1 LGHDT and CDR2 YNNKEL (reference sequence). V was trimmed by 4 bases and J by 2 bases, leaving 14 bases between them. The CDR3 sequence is CASSPRTSLNYGYTF. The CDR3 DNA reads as TGTGCCAGCAGCCCCCGGACATCTCTGAACTATGGCTACACCTTC.

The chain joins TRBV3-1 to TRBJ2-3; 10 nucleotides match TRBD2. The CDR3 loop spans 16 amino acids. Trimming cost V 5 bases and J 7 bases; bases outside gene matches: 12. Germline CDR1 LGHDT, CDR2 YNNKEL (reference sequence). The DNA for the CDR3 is TGTGCCAGCAGCATGGTTCTGGGACTAGCGTTATATACGCAGTATTTT. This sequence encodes CASSMVLGLALYTQYF.

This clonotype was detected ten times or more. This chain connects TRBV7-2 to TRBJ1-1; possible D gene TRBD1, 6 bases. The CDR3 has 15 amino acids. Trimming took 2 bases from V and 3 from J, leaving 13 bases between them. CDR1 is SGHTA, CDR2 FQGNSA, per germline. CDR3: CASSLQSGGDTEAFF. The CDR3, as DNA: TGTGCCAGCAGCTTACAGTCCGGGGGCGACACTGAAGCTTTCTTT. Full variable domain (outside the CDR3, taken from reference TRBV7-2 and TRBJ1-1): GAGVSQSPSNKVTEKGKDVELRCDPISGHTALYWYRQSLGQGLEFLIYFQGNSAPDKSGLPSDRFSAERTGGSVSTLTIQRTQQEDSAVYLCASSLQSGGDTEAFFGQGTRLTVV.

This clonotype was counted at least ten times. CDR3 residues: CASSQAGSRAYEQYF. CDR3 in DNA: TGTGCCAGCAGCCAAGCGGGTTCGAGGGCCTACGAGCAGTACTTC. The V and J genes are TRBV3-1 and TRBJ2-7, with D possibly matching TRBD2 (5 bases). The CDR3 has 15 residues. CDR1 is LGHDT and CDR2 is YNNKEL in the germline V gene (reference sequence). V dropped 1 base and J dropped 2 bases, with 12 bases sitting between them.

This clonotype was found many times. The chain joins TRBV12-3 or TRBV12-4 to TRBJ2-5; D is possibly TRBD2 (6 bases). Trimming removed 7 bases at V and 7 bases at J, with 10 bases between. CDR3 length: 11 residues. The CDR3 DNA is TGTGCCAGCACCCTTAGCGGGACCCAGTACTTC. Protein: CASTLSGTQYF.

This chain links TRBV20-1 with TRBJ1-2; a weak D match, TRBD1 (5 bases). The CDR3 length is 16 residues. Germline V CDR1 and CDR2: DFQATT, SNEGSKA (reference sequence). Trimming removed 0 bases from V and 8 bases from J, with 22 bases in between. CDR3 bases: TGCAGTGCTAGAGATACCCTTCAAGGGGCCCGCAAGGGCTACACCTTC. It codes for CSARDTLQGARKGYTF.

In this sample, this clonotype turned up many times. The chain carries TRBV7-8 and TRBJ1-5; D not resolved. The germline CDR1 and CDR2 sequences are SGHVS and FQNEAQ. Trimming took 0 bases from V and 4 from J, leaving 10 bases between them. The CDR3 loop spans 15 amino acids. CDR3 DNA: TGTGCCAGCAGCTTAGCGAGAATCCAAAATCAGCCCCAGCATTTT. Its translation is CASSLARIQNQPQHF.

The DNA for the CDR3 is TGTGCCAGCAGTAAGAAGGGCACTGAAGCTTTCTTT. It encodes CASSKKGTEAFF. The chain carries TRBV7-9 and TRBJ1-1; no firm D call. From germline, CDR1 is SEHNR and CDR2 FQNEAQ (reference sequence). The CDR3 extends over 12 amino acids. V lost 6 bases to trimming and J lost 4 bases, with 9 bases between them.

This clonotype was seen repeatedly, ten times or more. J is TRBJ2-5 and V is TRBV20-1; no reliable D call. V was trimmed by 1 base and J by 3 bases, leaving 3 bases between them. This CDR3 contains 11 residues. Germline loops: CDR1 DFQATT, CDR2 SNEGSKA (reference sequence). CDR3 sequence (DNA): TGCAGTGCTAGAGGGGAAGAGACCCAGTACTTC. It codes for CSARGEETQYF.